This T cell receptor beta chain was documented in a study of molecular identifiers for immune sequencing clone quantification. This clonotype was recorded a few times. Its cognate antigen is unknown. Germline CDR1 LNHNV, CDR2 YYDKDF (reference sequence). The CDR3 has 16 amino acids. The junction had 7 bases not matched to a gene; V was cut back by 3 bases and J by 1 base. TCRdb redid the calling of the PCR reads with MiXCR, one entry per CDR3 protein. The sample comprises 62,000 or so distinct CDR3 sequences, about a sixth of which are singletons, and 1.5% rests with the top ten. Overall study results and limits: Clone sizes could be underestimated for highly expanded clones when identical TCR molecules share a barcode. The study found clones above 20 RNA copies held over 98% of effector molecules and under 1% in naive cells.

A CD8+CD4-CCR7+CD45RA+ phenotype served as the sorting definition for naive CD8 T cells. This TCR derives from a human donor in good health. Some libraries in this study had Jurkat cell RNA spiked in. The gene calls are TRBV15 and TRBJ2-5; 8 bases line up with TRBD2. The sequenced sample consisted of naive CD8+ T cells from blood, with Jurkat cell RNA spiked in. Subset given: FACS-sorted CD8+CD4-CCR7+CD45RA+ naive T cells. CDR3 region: CATSSASGSFQETQYF. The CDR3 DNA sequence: TGTGCCACCAGCAGCGCGAGCGGGAGCTTCCAAGAGACCCAGTACTTC.